Each of the 32 T cell receptor beta chains below was sequenced from the same sample in a study of blood T cell repertoires in COVID-19. Sequencing used immunoSEQ multiplex PCR; TCRdb keeps in-frame clones, though not all of them. The sample lists fewer than 300,000 clones, around 83% occurring once. The specimen sequenced was peripheral blood. The receptors shown here come from a man of 80 years or more with acute or convalescent COVID-19.

J is TRBJ2-7 and V is TRBV18, with a tentative D call TRBD1 (5 bases). The CDR3 length is 14 residues. Trimming removed 0 bases from V and 1 base from J, with 7 bases in between. The germline V gene has CDR1 KGHSH and CDR2 LQKENI. This CDR3 is CASSPPDRSYEQYF. The CDR3 bases are TGTGCCAGCTCACCACCCGACAGATCCTACGAGCAGTACTTC.

The chain links TRBV14 to TRBJ1-1; D is ambiguous. This CDR3 contains 14 residues. The ends were cut back, 0 bases at V and 5 bases at J, with 10 bases in the middle. Germline CDR1 SGHDN, CDR2 FVKESK. The CDR3 spells CASSQEISGTEAFF. The CDR3 DNA reads TGTGCCAGCAGCCAAGAAATTTCGGGGACTGAAGCTTTCTTT.

CDR3 sequence: CATAETPSKSEKLFF. CDR3 nucleotides: TGCGCCACAGCCGAGACACCCTCAAAATCGGAAAAACTGTTTTTT. The J gene is TRBJ1-4, the V gene TRBV5-1; no definite D call. Germline V gene data show CDR1 as SGHRS and CDR2 as YFSETQ. CDR3 length equals 15 residues. V lost 9 bases, J lost 8 bases, and 23 bases lay in between.

A few counts support this clone. The rearrangement joins TRBV5-6 to TRBJ1-2; tentative D call: TRBD1 (6 bases). The CDR3 is made up of 16 amino acids. Germline lookup yields CDR1 SGHDT and CDR2 YYEEEE. Between the trimmed V and J ends, which lost 1 base and 2 bases, there was a span of 15 bases. CDR3 amino acids: CASSLRGPGVNYGYTF. The CDR3 DNA is TGTGCCAGCAGCTTGAGAGGACCAGGGGTCAACTATGGCTACACCTTC.

The chain has TRBV4-1 and TRBJ1-2; D unresolved. Germline CDR1 is MGHRA and CDR2 is YSYEKL. CDR3 size: 14 residues. V was clipped by 0 bases and J by 4 bases, with 9 bases between them. In DNA form, the CDR3 reads TGCGCCAGCAGCCAAGATCTGGCTGCCTATGGCTACACCTTC. Amino acids: CASSQDLAAYGYTF.

This chain connects TRBV4-2 to TRBJ2-1, with TRBD2 matching over 14 bases. The junction had 9 bases not matched to a gene; V was cut back by 4 bases and J by 10 bases. The CDR3 extends over 16 amino acids. Germline V CDR1 and CDR2: LGHNA, YNFKEQ. The CDR3, as DNA: TGTGCCAGCAGCCGAGACGGGACTAGCGGGAGCGACGAGCAGTTCTTC. This encodes CASSRDGTSGSDEQFF.

The chain employs TRBV29-1 and TRBJ1-4; 7 positions agree with TRBD1. Germline CDR1 and CDR2: SQVTM and ANQGSEA. The CDR3 has 14 residues. After removal of 1 base from V and 5 bases from J, the junction contained 4 bases not matched to a gene. The CDR3 here is CSVEGTGENEKLFF. CDR3 DNA: TGCAGCGTTGAAGGGACAGGTGAAAATGAAAAACTGTTTTTT.

V and J are TRBV5-5 and TRBJ1-2, with D perhaps TRBD1 (6 bases). V lost 3 bases, J lost 4 bases, and 13 bases lay in between. This CDR3 is built from 14 residues. CDR1 is SGHKS, CDR2 YYEKEE, per germline (reference sequence). The CDR3 spells CASSSVGTPYGYTF. CDR3 nucleotides: TGTGCCAGCAGCTCCGTCGGGACACCCTATGGCTACACCTTC.

This chain joins TRBV18 and TRBJ2-7; weak D call: TRBD2 (6 bases). Trimming left V 4 bases short and J 5 bases short, with 15 bases between. CDR1 and CDR2 from the germline V gene are KGHSH and LQKENI. The CDR3 runs to 14 residues. CDR3 loop: CASSLAGTVHEQYF. Written as DNA, the CDR3 is TGTGCCAGCTCACTCGCGGGAACCGTCCACGAGCAGTACTTC.

The table lists this clone with a few counts. CDR3 loop: CASSFGGEGAAAFF. The CDR3 coding sequence is TGTGCCAGCAGTTTTGGGGGCGAAGGGGCTGCGGCTTTCTTT. The chain joins TRBV27 to TRBJ1-1; tentative D call: TRBD1 (6 bases). The CDR3 has 14 amino acids. CDR1 MNHEY and CDR2 SMNVEV come from the germline V gene (reference sequence). V was trimmed by 3 bases and J by 11 bases, leaving 19 bases between them.

V usage is TRBV3-1 (or the pseudogene TRBV3-2) and J usage is TRBJ1-3; D might be TRBD1 (6 bases). The CDR3 is 14 residues long. Deletions cut 5 bases from V and 2 bases from J, with 10 bases between. Germline V gene lookup returns CDR1 LGHDT and CDR2 YNNKEL (reference sequence). Here the CDR3 DNA reads TGTGCCAGCAGCTGGACAGACGCTGGAAACACCATATATTTT. It is translated as CASSWTDAGNTIYF.

The genes are TRBV28 and TRBJ1-2; 9 bases line up with TRBD1. J was trimmed by 2 bases and V by 1 base; bases with no gene match: 5. The CDR3 runs 16 residues. The V gene's germline CDR1 is MDHEN and CDR2 SYDVKM. In DNA, the CDR3 is TGTGCCAGCAGTTTATTCCCGGGACAGGGAAACTATGGCTACACCTTC. This sequence encodes CASSLFPGQGNYGYTF.

The rearrangement links TRBV6-6 to TRBJ2-7; TRBD1 aligns across 9 bases. From germline, CDR1 is MNHNY and CDR2 SVGAGI (reference sequence). CDR3 length: 13 amino acids. Trimming cost V 4 bases and J 5 bases; bases outside gene matches: 3. Written as DNA, the CDR3 is TGTGCCAGCAGTTCGGGGACAGGGAACGAGCAGTACTTC. As protein: CASSSGTGNEQYF.

This clone was counted a few times. The V call is TRBV18, the J call TRBJ2-1; 10 bases align to TRBD2. Losses at the gene ends were 3 bases for V and 9 bases for J; bases not matched to a gene: 8. CDR1 KGHSH and CDR2 LQKENI come from the germline V gene. The CDR3 has 15 residues. Here the CDR3 reads CASSPGLATGPEQFF. The CDR3 DNA reads as TGTGCCAGCTCACCGGGACTAGCGACGGGGCCTGAGCAGTTCTTC.

This chain links TRBV19 with TRBJ1-1; D possibly corresponds to TRBD1 (6 bases). The germline V gene encodes CDR1 LNHDA and CDR2 SQIVND (reference sequence). This CDR3 region has 12 residues. Trimming left V 6 bases short and J 6 bases short, with 11 bases between. DNA for the CDR3: TGTGCCAGTAGCAGGGGAGACCCTGAAGCTTTCTTT. This codes for CASSRGDPEAFF.

The chain combines TRBV13 with TRBJ2-1, with D possibly being TRBD2 (6 bases). This CDR3 contains 16 residues. The V end was cut by 2 bases, the J end by 8 bases, with 19 bases between. CDR1 is PRHDT, CDR2 FYEKMQ, per germline (reference sequence). The CDR3: CASSLIGAGGVHEQFF. DNA for the CDR3: TGTGCCAGCAGCTTAATCGGGGCCGGAGGGGTGCATGAGCAGTTCTTC. The whole variable domain, filled in from reference TRBV13 and TRBJ2-1, reads AAGVIQSPRHLIKEKRETATLKCYPIPRHDTVYWYQQGPGQDPQFLISFYEKMQSDKGSIPDRFSAQQFSDYHSELNMSSLELGDSALYFCASSLIGAGGVHEQFFGPGTRLTVL.

The chain employs TRBV4-2 and TRBJ2-3, with TRBD2 matching over 14 bases. CDR1 is LGHNA, CDR2 YNFKEQ, per germline. The CDR3 consists of 17 residues. The V gene end was trimmed by 5 bases and the J gene end by 4 bases; junction bases not matched to a gene: 8. The DNA of the CDR3 is TGTGCCAGCAGCTCAAGACTAGCGGGAGGGAAACCAGATACGCAGTATTTT. This codes for CASSSRLAGGKPDTQYF.

J is TRBJ2-2 and V is TRBV19, with 7 bases that match TRBD2. The CDR3 loop spans 15 amino acids. V dropped 3 bases and J dropped 6; count of bases not matched to a gene: 7. CDR1 is LNHDA, CDR2 SQIVND, per germline (reference sequence). The DNA for the CDR3 is TGTGCCAGTAGTATCGGTGTGACTAGCCCCGGGGAGCTGTTTTTT. Its translation is CASSIGVTSPGELFF.

This clone occurred a few times. The genes are TRBV7-6 and TRBJ1-2; perhaps TRBD1 as D (5 bases). Germline CDR1 and CDR2: SGHVS and FNYEAQ. Trimming stripped 2 bases from V and 6 bases from J, with 10 bases between. This CDR3 contains 13 residues. Here the CDR3 DNA reads TGTGCCAGCAGCTTATTCCAGGGTCATGGCTACACCTTC. This translates into CASSLFQGHGYTF.

The chain recombines TRBV6-6 with TRBJ2-2; 7 nucleotides align to TRBD1. V lost 6 bases, J lost 6 bases, and 7 bases stayed unmatched. Germline loops: CDR1 MNHNY, CDR2 SVGAGI (reference sequence). CDR3 length: 14 residues. CDR3 nucleotide sequence: TGTGCCAGCAGAACCGCAGGGGGATCCGGGGAGCTGTTTTTT. Translated: CASRTAGGSGELFF.

The CDR3 reads CASSNDRANSPLHF. In DNA form, the CDR3 reads TGTGCCAGCAGCAACGACAGGGCGAATTCACCCCTCCACTTT. The J gene is TRBJ1-6, the V gene TRBV5-4; TRBD1 matches 7 bases. The germline gives CDR1 SGHNT, CDR2 YYREEE (reference sequence). The ends lost 4 bases at V and 7 bases at J; junction bases unmatched: 5. The CDR3 is 14 amino acids.

This sequence joins TRBV19 and TRBJ2-1, with 9 bases matching TRBD2. V lost 3 bases and J lost 4; bases outside the gene matches: 7. CDR3 size: 16 residues. CDR1 is LNHDA, CDR2 SQIVND, per germline (reference sequence). This CDR3 is CASSIGLAGIYNEQFF. CDR3 in DNA: TGTGCCAGTAGTATTGGGCTAGCGGGGATATACAATGAGCAGTTCTTC.

The rearrangement joins TRBV2 to TRBJ1-4; D remains unclear. This CDR3 has 14 residues. Germline V gives CDR1 SNHLY, CDR2 FYNNEI. V shed 7 bases and J shed 7 bases, with 16 bases lying between them. CDR3 loop: CASTPGDLIEKLFF. DNA for the CDR3: TGTGCCAGCACGCCCGGAGACCTAATTGAAAAACTGTTTTTT.

The chain is built from TRBV6-1 and TRBJ2-5; 11 nucleotides agree with TRBD1. CDR3 length equals 16 residues. Germline CDR1 reads MNHNS; CDR2 reads SASEGT. The V gene end was trimmed by 4 bases and the J gene end by 5 bases; junction bases not matched to a gene: 9. CDR3 nucleotides: TGTGCCAGCAGTGCTGGGGACAGGGGGGGTCGGGAGACCCAGTACTTC. Translation: CASSAGDRGGRETQYF.

This sequence joins TRBV5-4 and TRBJ2-7, with D possibly matching TRBD1 (5 bases). This CDR3 is built from 15 residues. CDR1 is SGHNT, CDR2 YYREEE, per germline (reference sequence). V was trimmed by 4 bases and J by 0 bases, leaving 14 bases between them. The CDR3, as DNA: TGTGCCAGCAGCCCCGGACAAGTCGACTCCTACGAGCAGTACTTC. Its protein product is CASSPGQVDSYEQYF.

This chain uses TRBV5-1 with TRBJ2-5, with a possible D match to TRBD2 (6 bases). The length of the CDR3 is 14 residues. Trimming pared 0 bases from V and 5 bases from J, leaving 11 bases between. Germline CDR1 reads SGHRS; CDR2 reads YFSETQ. CDR3: CASSLELASETQYF. The DNA for the CDR3 is TGCGCCAGCAGCTTGGAACTAGCCTCGGAGACCCAGTACTTC.

The chain has TRBV27 and TRBJ2-7, with TRBD1 matching over 9 bases. CDR1 is MNHEY and CDR2 is SMNVEV in the germline V gene (reference sequence). With V trimmed by 3 bases and J by 0 bases, 6 bases remained unmatched. The CDR3 runs to 16 residues. CDR3 sequence reads: CASSFSGTGYSYEQYF. CDR3 DNA: TGTGCCAGCAGTTTCTCCGGGACAGGGTACTCCTACGAGCAGTACTTC.

The chain joins TRBV6-2 or TRBV6-3 to TRBJ2-3, with a weak D call TRBD2 (6 bases). Trimming shortened V by 2 bases and J by 2 bases, and 20 bases separated the two germline ends. The CDR3 covers 18 residues. Germline V gene data show CDR1 as MNHEY and CDR2 as SVGEGT. The CDR3 here is CASSYLLQLARFTDTQYF. The CDR3, as DNA: TGTGCCAGCAGTTACCTACTCCAGCTAGCGCGTTTCACAGATACGCAGTATTTT.

The gene calls are TRBV7-9 and TRBJ2-7; no definite D call. The germline V gene has CDR1 SEHNR and CDR2 FQNEAQ (reference sequence). The V end was cut by 2 bases, the J end by 7 bases, with 9 bases between. The CDR3 contains 12 residues. The CDR3 nucleotides read TGTGCCAGCAGCTTACTCGTGGAGGAGCAGTACTTC. Translating it yields CASSLLVEEQYF.

Remarks on this clone: This sample also contains other DNA sequences that code for the same CDR3. The J gene is TRBJ2-3, the V gene TRBV28; no clear D gene. The germline V and J ends were trimmed by 2 bases and 3 bases, with 3 bases remaining between them. Germline-derived CDR1 and CDR2 are MDHEN and SYDVKM. This CDR3 has 12 residues. The CDR3 protein is CASSLTTDTQYF. DNA of the CDR3: TGTGCCAGCAGTTTAACTACAGATACGCAGTATTTT.

The V and J genes are TRBV7-9 and TRBJ2-7; 7 bases fit TRBD2. After removal of 3 bases from V and 3 bases from J, the junction contained 2 bases not matched to a gene. Germline V gene sequence: CDR1 SEHNR, CDR2 FQNEAQ (reference sequence). This CDR3 spans 13 amino acids. The CDR3 here is CASSFSGDYEQYF. CDR3 bases: TGTGCCAGCAGCTTCAGCGGGGACTACGAGCAGTACTTC.

The chain employs TRBV3-1 (or the pseudogene TRBV3-2) and TRBJ2-7; 7 positions match TRBD2. The CDR3 totals 14 residues. With 4 bases clipped from V and 2 bases from J, the junction kept 5 bases outside the gene matches. Germline values: CDR1 LGHDT, CDR2 YNNKEL (reference sequence). The CDR3 here is CASSPQRGPYEQYF. The CDR3, as DNA: TGTGCCAGCAGCCCACAGCGGGGTCCCTACGAGCAGTACTTC.